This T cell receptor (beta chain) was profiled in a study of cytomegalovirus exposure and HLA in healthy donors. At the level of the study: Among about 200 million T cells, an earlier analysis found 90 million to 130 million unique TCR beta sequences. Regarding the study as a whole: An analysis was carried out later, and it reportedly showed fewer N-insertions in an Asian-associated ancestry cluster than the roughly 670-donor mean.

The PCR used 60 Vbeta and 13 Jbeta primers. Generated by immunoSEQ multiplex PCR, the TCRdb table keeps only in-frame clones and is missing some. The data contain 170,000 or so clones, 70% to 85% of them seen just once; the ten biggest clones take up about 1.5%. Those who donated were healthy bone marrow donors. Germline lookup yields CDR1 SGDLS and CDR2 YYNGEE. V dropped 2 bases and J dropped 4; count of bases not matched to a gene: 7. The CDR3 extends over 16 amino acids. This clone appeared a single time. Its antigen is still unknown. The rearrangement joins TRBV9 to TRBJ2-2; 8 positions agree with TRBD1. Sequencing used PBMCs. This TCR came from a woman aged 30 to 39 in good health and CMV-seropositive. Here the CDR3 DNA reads TGTGCCAGCAGCGTGGGGCAGGGACAGGTCACCGGGGAGCTGTTTTTT. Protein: CASSVGQGQVTGELFF.